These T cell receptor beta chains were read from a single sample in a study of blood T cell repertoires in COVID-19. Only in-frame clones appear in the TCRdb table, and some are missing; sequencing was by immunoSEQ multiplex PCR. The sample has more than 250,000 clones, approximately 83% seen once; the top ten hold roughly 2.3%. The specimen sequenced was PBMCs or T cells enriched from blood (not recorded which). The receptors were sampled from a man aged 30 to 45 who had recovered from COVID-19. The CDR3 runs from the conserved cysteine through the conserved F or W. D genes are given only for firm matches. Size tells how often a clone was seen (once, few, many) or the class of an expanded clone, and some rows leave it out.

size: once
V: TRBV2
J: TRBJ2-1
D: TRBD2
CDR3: CASSVAGGGYNEQFF
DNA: TGTGCCAGCAGTGTAGCGGGGGGAGGCTACAATGAGCAGTTCTTC

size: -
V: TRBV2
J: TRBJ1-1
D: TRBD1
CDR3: CASTLTGQVGTEAFF
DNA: TGTGCCAGCACCCTCACGGGACAGGTGGGAACTGAAGCTTTCTTT

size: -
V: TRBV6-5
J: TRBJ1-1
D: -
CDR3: CASSPLRNLNTEAFF
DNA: TGTGCCAGCAGTCCCCTCAGAAATTTGAACACTGAAGCTTTCTTT

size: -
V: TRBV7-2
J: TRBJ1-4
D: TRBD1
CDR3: CASSFLRATGVFEKLFF
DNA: TGTGCCAGCAGCTTTTTGCGGGCGACAGGGGTTTTTGAAAAACTGTTTTTT

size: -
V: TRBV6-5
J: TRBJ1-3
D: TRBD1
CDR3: CASSRDSYSGNTIYF
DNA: TGTGCCAGCAGCCGGGACAGCTACTCTGGAAACACCATATATTTT

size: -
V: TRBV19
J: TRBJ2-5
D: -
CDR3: CASSIQDSQETQYF
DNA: TGTGCCAGTAGTATACAGGACAGCCAAGAGACCCAGTACTTC

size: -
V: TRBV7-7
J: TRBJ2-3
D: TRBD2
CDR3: CASSLSGGATDTQYF
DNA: TGTGCTAGCAGCCTTAGCGGGGGGGCCACAGATACGCAGTATTTT

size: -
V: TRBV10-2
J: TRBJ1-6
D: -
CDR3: CASSDPGKNFGSPLHF
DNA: TGCGCCAGCAGTGACCCCGGGAAAAACTTCGGTTCACCCCTCCACTTT

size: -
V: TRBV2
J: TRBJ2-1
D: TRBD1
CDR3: CASRISGQGGGDEQFF
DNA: TGTGCCAGCAGGATATCAGGACAGGGAGGTGGCGATGAGCAGTTCTTC

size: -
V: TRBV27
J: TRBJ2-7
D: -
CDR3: CASSLLRGPYEQYF
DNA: TGTGCCAGCAGTTTACTGCGGGGTCCCTACGAGCAGTACTTC